A single sample is the source of the 14 T cell receptor beta chains below, sequenced in a study of cytomegalovirus exposure and HLA in healthy donors. The PCR used 60 Vbeta and 13 Jbeta primers. Method: immunoSEQ multiplex PCR; TCRdb's copy keeps in-frame clones and lacks some. The profile shows some 120,000 clones, 75% to 90% of them singletons. Specimen: PBMCs. The receptors shown here come from a man in his thirties or forties in good health and CMV-seropositive.

The V call is TRBV6-1, the J call TRBJ2-7; D remains unclear. CDR1 is MNHNS, CDR2 SASEGT, per germline. This CDR3 contains 12 residues. Trimming took off 6 bases at V and 2 bases at J, with 8 bases between the two ends. As DNA, the CDR3 is TGTGCCAGCAGACATCAGGCCTACGAGCAGTACTTC. This gives the protein CASRHQAYEQYF.

This chain joins TRBV4-1 and TRBJ2-5; D is possibly TRBD2 (6 bases). TRBJ2-7 matches the DNA end more closely, so the J call is doubtful. Germline V gene data show CDR1 as MGHRA and CDR2 as YSYEKL. The CDR3 has 14 residues. This CDR3 is CASSQDGSSDEQYF. The CDR3, as DNA: TGCGCCAGCAGCCAAGACGGGAGTTCGGACGAGCAGTACTTC.

This chain joins TRBV5-1 and TRBJ2-7; 9 positions match TRBD2. J lost 2 bases, V lost 0 bases, and 9 bases had no gene match. There are 17 residues in the CDR3. CDR1 is SGHRS and CDR2 is YFSETQ in the germline V gene. The CDR3 loop reads CASSLDPAGGSTYEQYF. In DNA, the CDR3 is TGCGCCAGCAGCTTGGATCCAGCGGGGGGTTCCACCTACGAGCAGTACTTC.

Comment on this clone: The junction does not match germline at one end; this may be a read error. CDR3: CASSMGSDKSPLHF. Written as DNA, the CDR3 is TGTGCCAGTAGTATGGGTAGCGATAAATCACCCCTCCACTTT. The chain links TRBV19 to TRBJ1-6; D is unresolved. The CDR3 length is 14 residues. CDR1 is LNHDA, CDR2 SQIVND, per germline (reference sequence).

This chain joins TRBV9 and TRBJ2-7; D may be TRBD2 (6 bases). V gave up 4 bases and J gave up 1 base, with 18 bases separating them. CDR1 SGDLS and CDR2 YYNGEE come from the germline V gene. The CDR3 totals 16 residues. CDR3 sequence: CASSPGVGSISYEQYF. Here the CDR3 DNA reads TGTGCCAGCAGCCCGGGGGTGGGGTCTATATCCTACGAGCAGTACTTC.

The chain combines TRBV29-1 with TRBJ1-2; D is unresolved. V lost 0 bases, J lost 6 bases, and 17 bases lay in between. The CDR3 has 15 residues. CDR1 SQVTM and CDR2 ANQGSEA come from the germline V gene. The CDR3 sequence is CSVEDPRKPVDGYTF. Written as DNA, the CDR3 is TGCAGCGTTGAAGATCCCCGCAAGCCGGTCGATGGCTACACCTTC.

The chain recombines TRBV19 with TRBJ2-3, with TRBD2 identical over 8 bases. The germline V gene encodes CDR1 LNHDA and CDR2 SQIVND (reference sequence). The V gene end was trimmed by 2 bases and the J gene end by 0 bases; junction bases not matched to a gene: 19. The CDR3 extends over 21 amino acids. CDR3 region: CASSIWGLPGLDTSSTDTQYF. The CDR3 coding sequence is TGTGCCAGTAGTATATGGGGTCTACCGGGACTAGATACGAGTAGCACAGATACGCAGTATTTT.

The chain uses TRBV6-1 and TRBJ2-7, with no clear D. Per the germline V gene, CDR1 is MNHNS and CDR2 is SASEGT. The CDR3 length is 12 residues. V gave up 2 bases and J gave up 7 bases, with 9 bases separating them. The CDR3 loop reads CASSETNIEQYF. The CDR3 coding sequence is TGTGCCAGCAGTGAAACAAACATTGAGCAGTACTTC.

The chain couples TRBV7-6 to TRBJ2-7, with TRBD1 matching over 8 bases. The germline CDR1 and CDR2 sequences are SGHVS and FNYEAQ. This CDR3 region has 15 residues. Trimming at V came to 4 bases and at J to 0 bases, leaving 5 bases not matched to a gene. The CDR3 protein is CASSSRTGSSYEQYF. The CDR3 DNA sequence: TGTGCCAGCAGCTCAAGGACAGGGAGCTCCTACGAGCAGTACTTC.

The rearrangement joins TRBV2 to TRBJ2-6; TRBD2 agrees at 8 bases. The CDR3 has 16 residues. CDR1 and CDR2 (germline): SNHLY, FYNNEI. The V segment lost 7 bases and the J segment 0 bases; nucleotides outside the gene matches: 5. The CDR3: CASNSGASSGANVLTF. CDR3 DNA: TGTGCCAGCAATAGCGGGGCCAGCTCTGGGGCCAACGTCCTGACTTTC.

The gene calls are TRBV2 and TRBJ2-7; TRBD1 might be the D (6 bases). Germline V gives CDR1 SNHLY, CDR2 FYNNEI. V lost 6 bases, J lost 2 bases, and 23 bases lay in between. The CDR3 runs 17 residues. The CDR3 DNA reads TGTGCCAGCAGGCCCACCCGGCTAGGGGGTGGTACCTACGAGCAGTACTTC. Encoded protein: CASRPTRLGGGTYEQYF.

This clone was recorded a few times. The gene calls are TRBV2 and TRBJ1-2; perhaps TRBD1 as D (6 bases). The length of the CDR3 is 16 residues. Looked up from germline, CDR1 is SNHLY and CDR2 is FYNNEI. Trimming removed 5 bases from V and 1 base from J, with 17 bases in between. The DNA for the CDR3 is TGTGCCAGCAGTATACCGACAGGTGGGGTTAACTATGGCTACACCTTC. Its protein product is CASSIPTGGVNYGYTF.

The J gene is TRBJ1-2, the V gene TRBV7-9; unclear D gene. The CDR3 is 15 residues long. CDR1 is SEHNR, CDR2 FQNEAQ, per germline (reference sequence). Trimming removed 1 base at V and 4 bases at J, with 13 bases between. CDR3 in amino acids: CASSLELATSYGYTF. The CDR3 nucleotides are TGTGCCAGCAGCTTAGAACTCGCTACCTCCTATGGCTACACCTTC.

The gene calls are TRBV6-6 and TRBJ1-5, with TRBD1 matching 10 bases. In germline, CDR1 is MNHNY, CDR2 SVGAGI (reference sequence). Trimming removed 5 bases from V and 1 base from J; junction bases left unmatched: 5. The length of the CDR3 is 16 residues. The CDR3 reads CASSRLGQGSNQPQHF. The CDR3 coding sequence is TGTGCCAGCAGTCGGCTGGGACAGGGGAGCAATCAGCCCCAGCATTTT.